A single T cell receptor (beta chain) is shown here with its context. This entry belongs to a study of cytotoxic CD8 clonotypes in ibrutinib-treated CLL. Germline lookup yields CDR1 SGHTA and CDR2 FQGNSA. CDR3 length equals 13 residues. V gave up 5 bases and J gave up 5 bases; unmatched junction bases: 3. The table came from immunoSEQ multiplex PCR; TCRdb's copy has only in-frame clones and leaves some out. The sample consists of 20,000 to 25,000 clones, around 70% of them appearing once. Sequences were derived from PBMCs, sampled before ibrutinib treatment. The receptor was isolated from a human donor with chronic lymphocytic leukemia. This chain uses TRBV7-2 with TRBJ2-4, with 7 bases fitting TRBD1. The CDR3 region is CASSQDRQNIQYF. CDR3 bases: TGTGCCAGCAGCCAGGACAGGCAAAACATTCAGTACTTC.